This paragraph covers one TCR beta chain sequence. Its binding antigen is unknown. No base qualities exist here, and no much larger clone lies one base off it. TCRbeta CDR3 regions were amplified from genomic DNA by means of the immunoSEQ Assay, a bias-controlled multiplex PCR. As for how the authors treated the data: Within the assay, amplification of reference gene primers was used to estimate how many nucleated cells each sample contained. Sequence reads were collapsed and filtered to measure the absolute abundance of every unique TCRbeta CDR3 rearrangement. Productive Simpson clonality was computed per sample as the square root of Simpson's diversity index over productive rearrangements. Here the immuneACCESS table is served through TCRdb, limited to in-frame sequences with V and J called. Missing clones are a known gap in these copies; in checked studies unresolved V genes cover under half, and the rest lacks a known reason. That table gives V, J and clone size, and the DNA gave D and trimming. The sample table records some 330,000 clones; about four fifths of these occur just once. The ten top clones hold over 4.5% of the sample.

This sample stems from a study of blood T cell repertoires in COVID-19 (dated by TCRdb to 2020 to 2022). Concerning the study at large: Samples from collaborators originated in the United States, Italy and Spain and spanned both the acute and convalescent phases of COVID-19. The material from the prospective study consisted of cDNA or gDNA derived from T cells, B-cell-depleted T cells, or PBMCs. Subjects who had been exposed to COVID-19, were actively infected with it, or had recovered from it provided the deeply sampled blood TCRbeta repertoires that made up the dataset. The repertoires were made available in a free public database intended to serve as a resource for research on the immune response to SARS-CoV-2. The samples were drawn from the first 160 participants of the ongoing ImmuneRACE study and from over a thousand subjects provided by 6 global collaborators. A de-identified subject ID, COVID-19 status, age in years and sex were almost always included in the sample metadata. Where available, HLA class I and class II types were obtained from metadata supplied by the sample provider rather than from assay-based typing.

Enrolling through a virtual design, the prospective study's participants ranged in age from roughly 18 to 95 years and lived across 24 United States geographic areas. Cohort assignment in the prospective study relied on participant-reported clinical history from a screening survey and a study questionnaire. Recovered participants in ImmuneRACE Cohort 3 were defined by two consecutive negative NP/OP PCR tests, clearance by a healthcare professional, or resolution of symptoms. Each participant in the prospective study had whole blood, serum and a nasopharyngeal or oropharyngeal swab collected by mobile phlebotomists. Prospective study participants could optionally give additional blood draws and questionnaires over an approximately 2-month period. Blood samples from the prospective study were shipped frozen or at room temperature prior to DNA extraction. CDR1 and CDR2 are read off the germline V gene as ENHRY and SYGVKD. V lost 0 bases and J lost 6 bases; the stretch between them is 17 bases long. Its CDR3 holds 16 amino acids, cysteine through phenylalanine. Just CDR3 DNA is preserved here, 48 bases in frame from base 1.

On the study overall, not on this receptor specifically: How much clinical and demographic metadata was included differed by source and by participant, and the metadata was provided uncurated.

This sequence was found in a woman in her forties or fifties who had recovered from COVID-19. Sequencing was carried out using PBMCs or T cells enriched from blood (not recorded which). The rearranged segments are TRBV10-3 and TRBJ1-2; no D gene call is confident. In nucleotides, the sequence is TGTGCCATCAGTGAGTCGAATGCTAACAGAGCTAATGGCTACACCTTC. Its product reads: CAISESNANRANGYTF.